The clone carrying this T cell receptor beta chain was detected only a few times. Its target is unknown. This specimen includes other DNA sequences encoding the same CDR3. This entry comes from a study of beta chain features in type 1 diabetes. Study outcomes and limitations: Moderately but significantly shorter TCRB CDR3s were found in Type 1 diabetes patients in all four CD4+ subsets.

As every portion of the isolated RNA was reverse transcribed, the sequencing read expressed TCRB transcripts. Assay: immunoSEQ multiplex PCR; the TCRdb copy retains only in-frame clones and omits some. Among approximately 730,000 clones, around 15% were seen once, and the ten largest hold 0.022%. CDR3 length equals 14 residues. From germline, CDR1 is MNHEY and CDR2 SMNVEV (reference sequence). Deletions cut 0 bases from V and 2 bases from J, with 7 bases between. J is TRBJ1-2 and V is TRBV27, with no clear D. The TCR was taken from a man between 18 and 35 years old with type 1 diabetes. Sequencing was done on a sample of naive CD4+ T cells from blood. This chain's CDR3 is CASSLSRGNYGYTF. The CDR3 region has the DNA TGTGCCAGCAGTTTATCGCGGGGAAACTATGGCTACACCTTC.